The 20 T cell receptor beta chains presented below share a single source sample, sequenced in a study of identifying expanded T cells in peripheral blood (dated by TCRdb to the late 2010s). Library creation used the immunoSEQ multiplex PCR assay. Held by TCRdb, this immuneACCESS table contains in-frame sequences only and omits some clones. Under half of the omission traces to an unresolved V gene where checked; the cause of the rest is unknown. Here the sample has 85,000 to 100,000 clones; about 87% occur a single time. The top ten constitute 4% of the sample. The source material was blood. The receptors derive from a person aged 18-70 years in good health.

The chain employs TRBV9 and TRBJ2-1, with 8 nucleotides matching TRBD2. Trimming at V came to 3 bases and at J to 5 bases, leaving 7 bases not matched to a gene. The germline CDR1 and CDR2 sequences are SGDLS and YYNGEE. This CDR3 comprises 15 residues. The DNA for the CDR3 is TGTGCCAGCAGCGCCTTGGGACTAGGGAACAATGAGCAGTTCTTC. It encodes CASSALGLGNNEQFF.

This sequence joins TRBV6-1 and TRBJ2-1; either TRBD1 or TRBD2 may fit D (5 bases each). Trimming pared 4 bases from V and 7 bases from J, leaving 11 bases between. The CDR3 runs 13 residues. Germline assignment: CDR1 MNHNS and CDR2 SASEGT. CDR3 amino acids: CASSVRDHNEQFF. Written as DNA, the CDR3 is TGTGCCAGCAGTGTCCGGGACCATAATGAGCAGTTCTTC.

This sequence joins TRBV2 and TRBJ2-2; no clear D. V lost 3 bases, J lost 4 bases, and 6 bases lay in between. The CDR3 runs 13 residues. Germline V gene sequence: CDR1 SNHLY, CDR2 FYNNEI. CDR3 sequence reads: CASSDTPTGELFF. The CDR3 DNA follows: TGTGCCAGCAGTGATACACCCACCGGGGAGCTGTTTTTT.

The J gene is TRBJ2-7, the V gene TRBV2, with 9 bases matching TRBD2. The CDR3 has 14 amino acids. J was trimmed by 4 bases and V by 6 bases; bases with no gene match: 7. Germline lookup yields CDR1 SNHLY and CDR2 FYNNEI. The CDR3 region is CASRRVAGEYEQYF. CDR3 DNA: TGTGCCAGCAGGAGAGTAGCGGGGGAATACGAGCAGTACTTC.

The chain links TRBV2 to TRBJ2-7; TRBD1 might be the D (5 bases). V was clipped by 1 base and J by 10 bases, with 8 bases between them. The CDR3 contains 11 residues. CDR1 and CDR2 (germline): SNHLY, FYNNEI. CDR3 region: CASSEEGEQYF. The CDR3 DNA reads TGTGCCAGCAGTGAAGAAGGGGAACAGTACTTC.

DNA for the CDR3: TGTGCCAGCAGCATTGACAGGGTTCAGACAGGAAACACCATATATTTT. Translation: CASSIDRVQTGNTIYF. J is TRBJ1-3 and V is TRBV5-6; TRBD1 matches 7 bases. The junction had 11 bases not matched to a gene; V was cut back by 4 bases and J by 4 bases. The CDR3 has 16 residues. Germline lookup yields CDR1 SGHDT and CDR2 YYEEEE.

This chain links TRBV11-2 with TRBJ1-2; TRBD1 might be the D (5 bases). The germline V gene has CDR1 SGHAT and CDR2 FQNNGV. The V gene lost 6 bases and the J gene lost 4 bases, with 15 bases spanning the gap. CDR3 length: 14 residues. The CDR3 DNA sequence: TGTGCCAGCAGTACCCCTGGCAGGGTCTATGGCTACACCTTC. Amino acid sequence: CASSTPGRVYGYTF. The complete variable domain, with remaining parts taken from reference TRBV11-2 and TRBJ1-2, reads EAGVAQSPRYKIIEKRQSVAFWCNPISGHATLYWYQQILGQGPKLLIQFQNNGVVDDSQLPKDRFSAERLKGVDSTLKIQPAKLEDSAVYLCASSTPGRVYGYTFGSGTRLTVV.

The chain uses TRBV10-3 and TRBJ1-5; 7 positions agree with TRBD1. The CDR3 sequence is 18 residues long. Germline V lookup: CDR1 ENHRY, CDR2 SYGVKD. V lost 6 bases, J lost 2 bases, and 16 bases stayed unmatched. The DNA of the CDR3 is TGTGCCATCAGCAAAAGAATGATAGGGGGCGAGGGCAATCAGCCCCAGCATTTT. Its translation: CAISKRMIGGEGNQPQHF.

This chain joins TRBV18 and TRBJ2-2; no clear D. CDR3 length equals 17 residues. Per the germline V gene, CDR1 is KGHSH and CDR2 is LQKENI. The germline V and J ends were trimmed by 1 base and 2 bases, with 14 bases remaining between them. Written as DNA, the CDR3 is TGTGCCAGCTCACCACGAACTCTCATGCTTAACACCGGGGAGCTGTTTTTT. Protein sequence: CASSPRTLMLNTGELFF.

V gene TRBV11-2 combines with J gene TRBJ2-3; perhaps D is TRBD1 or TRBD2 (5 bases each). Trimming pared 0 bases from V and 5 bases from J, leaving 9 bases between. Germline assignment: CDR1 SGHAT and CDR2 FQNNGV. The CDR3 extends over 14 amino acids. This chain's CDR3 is CASSLEGTRDTQYF. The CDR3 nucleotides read TGTGCCAGCAGCTTAGAGGGGACGAGAGATACGCAGTATTTT.

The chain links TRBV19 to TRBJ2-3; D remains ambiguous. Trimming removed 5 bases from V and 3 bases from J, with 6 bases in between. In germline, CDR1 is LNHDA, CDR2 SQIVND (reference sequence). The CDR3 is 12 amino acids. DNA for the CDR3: TGTGCCAGTAGTGGTCGAACAGATACGCAGTATTTT. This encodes CASSGRTDTQYF.

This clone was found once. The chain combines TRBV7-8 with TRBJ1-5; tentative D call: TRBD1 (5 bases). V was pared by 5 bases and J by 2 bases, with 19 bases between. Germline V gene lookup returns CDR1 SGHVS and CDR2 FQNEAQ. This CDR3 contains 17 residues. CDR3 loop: CASSPREGPGGNQPQHF. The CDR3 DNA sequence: TGTGCCAGCAGCCCGCGTGAGGGCCCGGGGGGCAATCAGCCCCAGCATTTT.

The CDR3 nucleotides read TGCAGCGTTGAGGTGGGGGTGAGCGAGCAGTACTTC. It codes for CSVEVGVSEQYF. The V and J genes are TRBV29-1 and TRBJ2-7; the D call may be TRBD1 or TRBD2 (5 bases each). With 3 bases removed from V and 6 bases from J, the gap between germline ends came to 12 bases. The CDR3 loop spans 12 amino acids. Germline V CDR1 and CDR2: SQVTM, ANQGSEA.

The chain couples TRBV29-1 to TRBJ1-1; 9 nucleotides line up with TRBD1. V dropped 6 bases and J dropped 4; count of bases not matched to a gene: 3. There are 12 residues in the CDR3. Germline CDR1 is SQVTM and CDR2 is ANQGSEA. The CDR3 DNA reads TGCAGCGTGGACAGGGGTCCCACTGAAGCTTTCTTT. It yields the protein CSVDRGPTEAFF.

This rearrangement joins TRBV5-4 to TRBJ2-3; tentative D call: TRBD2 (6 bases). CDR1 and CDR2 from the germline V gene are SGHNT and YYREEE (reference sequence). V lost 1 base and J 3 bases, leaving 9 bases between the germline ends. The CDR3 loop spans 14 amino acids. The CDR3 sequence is CASSLSGGTDTQYF. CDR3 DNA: TGTGCCAGCAGCTTGTCCGGGGGAACAGATACGCAGTATTTT.

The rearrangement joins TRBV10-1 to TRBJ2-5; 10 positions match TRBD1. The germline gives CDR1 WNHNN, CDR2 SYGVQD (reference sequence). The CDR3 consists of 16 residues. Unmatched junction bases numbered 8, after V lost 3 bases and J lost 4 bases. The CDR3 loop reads CASSEADRGRRETQYF. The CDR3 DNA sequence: TGCGCCAGCAGTGAAGCCGACAGGGGGCGTCGAGAGACCCAGTACTTC.

DNA of the CDR3: TGTGCCAGCAGCCAACCCAGAGAAGGCTACACCTTC. Amino acids: CASSQPREGYTF. V usage is TRBV4-2 and J usage is TRBJ1-2, with unresolved D. Between the trimmed V and J ends, which lost 2 bases and 8 bases, there was a span of 9 bases. Germline assignment: CDR1 LGHNA and CDR2 YNFKEQ. The CDR3 consists of 12 residues.

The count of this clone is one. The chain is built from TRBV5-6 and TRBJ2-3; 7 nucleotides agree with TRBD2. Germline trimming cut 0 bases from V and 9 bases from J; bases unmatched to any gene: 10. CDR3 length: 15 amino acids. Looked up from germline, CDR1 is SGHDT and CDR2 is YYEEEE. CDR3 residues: CASSLAPTEGGTQYF. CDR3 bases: TGTGCCAGCAGCTTGGCCCCGACGGAGGGAGGGACGCAGTATTTT.

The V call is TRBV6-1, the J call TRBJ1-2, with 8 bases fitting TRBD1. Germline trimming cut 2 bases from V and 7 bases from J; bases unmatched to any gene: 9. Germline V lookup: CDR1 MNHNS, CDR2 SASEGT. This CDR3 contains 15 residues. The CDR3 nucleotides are TGTGCCAGCAGTGAAACGTCGGACAGGGCCCCTGGCTACACCTTC. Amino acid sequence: CASSETSDRAPGYTF.

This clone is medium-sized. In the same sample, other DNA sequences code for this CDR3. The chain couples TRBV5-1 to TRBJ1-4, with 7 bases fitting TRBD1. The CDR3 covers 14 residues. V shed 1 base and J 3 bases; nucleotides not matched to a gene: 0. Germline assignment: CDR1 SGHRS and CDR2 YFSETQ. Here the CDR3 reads CASSLQGANEKLFF. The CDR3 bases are TGCGCCAGCAGCTTGCAGGGGGCTAATGAAAAACTGTTTTTT.